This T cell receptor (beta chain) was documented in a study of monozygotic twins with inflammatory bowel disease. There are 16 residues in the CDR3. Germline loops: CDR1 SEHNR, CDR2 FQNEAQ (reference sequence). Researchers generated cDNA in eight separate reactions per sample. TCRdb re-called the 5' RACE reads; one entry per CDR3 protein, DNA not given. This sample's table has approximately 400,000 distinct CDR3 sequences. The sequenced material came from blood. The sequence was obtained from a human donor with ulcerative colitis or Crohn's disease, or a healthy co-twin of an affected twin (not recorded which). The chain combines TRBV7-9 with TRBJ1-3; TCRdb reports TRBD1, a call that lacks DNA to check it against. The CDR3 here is CASSLVPGDSGNTIYF. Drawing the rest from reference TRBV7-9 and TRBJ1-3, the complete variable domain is DTGVSQNPRHKITKRGQNVTFRCDPISEHNRLYWYRQTLGQGPEFLTYFQNEAQLEKSRLLSDRFSAERPKGSFSTLEIQRTEQGDSAMYLCASSLVPGDSGNTIYFGEGSWLTVV.